The 27 T cell receptor beta chains given below trace back to one sample, sequenced in a study of regulatory T cells in long-lasting Graves disease (dated by TCRdb to the early 2020s). Libraries came from multiplex PCR. Sequencer: Illumina HiSeq 4000. CDR3 regions were amplified by Arm-PCR with iRepertoire HTBI primers to construct TCR beta libraries. In-frame beta chains were kept once TCRdb had trimmed the public reads at Q25 with fastp and called clones with MiXCR. Each CDR3 protein appears once, grouped with its most common genes and DNA. The sample profile shows hundreds of thousands of distinct CDR3 sequences; 30% of them were found once. Clones ranked in the top ten supply roughly 41% of the sample. The meaning of the sample's time point label: persistent/refractory GD, antithyroid drugs over 5 years with positive TRAb. For both TCR sequencing and RNA sequencing, RNA was extracted from PBMCs using TRIzol.

The specimen was peripheral blood mononuclear cells (PBMCs), collected when the disease was refractory, from a patient treated with antithyroid drugs. The receptors here all came from a female donor with Graves disease.

This clonotype appeared many times. The chain has TRBV6-9 and TRBJ1-2; perhaps TRBD1 as D (5 bases). V dropped 3 bases and J dropped 8 bases, with 16 bases sitting between them. CDR3 length: 14 residues. The germline gives CDR1 MNHGY, CDR2 SVAAGI. The CDR3 loop is CASSYSAGRFGYTF. The DNA of the CDR3 is TGTGCCAGCAGTTACTCTGCAGGGAGGTTCGGCTACACCTTC.

In this sample, this clonotype turned up many times. The chain recombines TRBV18 with TRBJ2-4; no firm D call. The germline gives CDR1 KGHSH, CDR2 LQKENI. Trimming took off 3 bases at V and 2 bases at J, with 8 bases between the two ends. This CDR3 spans 14 amino acids. This CDR3 is CASSPDRSKNIQYF. CDR3 sequence (DNA): TGTGCCAGCTCACCCGACCGATCCAAAAACATTCAGTACTTC.

In nucleotides, the CDR3 is TGTGCCAGCAGTTACTCGAGAGCGGGGGCGAAGGAAAAACTGTTTTTT. Amino acid sequence: CASSYSRAGAKEKLFF. The chain links TRBV6-5 to TRBJ1-4; possible D gene TRBD1, 6 bases. V was trimmed by 0 bases and J by 8 bases, leaving 16 bases between them. CDR3 length: 16 residues. The V gene's germline CDR1 is MNHEY and CDR2 SVGAGI.

Only a few counts were recorded for this clonotype. The chain employs TRBV3-1 and TRBJ1-1; D ambiguous. V lost 6 bases to trimming and J lost 1 base, with 6 bases between them. Germline lookup yields CDR1 LGHDT and CDR2 YNNKEL (reference sequence). CDR3 size: 12 residues. In DNA, the CDR3 is TGTGCCAGCAGGGCGGAGAACACTGAAGCTTTCTTT. Translating it yields CASRAENTEAFF.

The gene calls are TRBV20-1 and TRBJ1-6, with TRBD1 identical over 10 bases. J gave up 0 bases and V 2 bases, and 22 bases lay outside the gene matches. Germline V gene data show CDR1 as DFQATT and CDR2 as SNEGSKA (reference sequence). This CDR3 region has 23 residues. The chain's CDR3 is CSARHPPSLPGTGDSSYNSPLHF. CDR3 coding DNA: TGCAGTGCTAGACACCCCCCCTCCCTTCCCGGGACAGGGGATAGCTCCTATAATTCACCCCTCCACTTT.

J is TRBJ1-5 and V is TRBV27; no firm D call. Trimming took 5 bases from V and 6 from J, leaving 14 bases between them. Germline CDR1 is MNHEY and CDR2 is SMNVEV (reference sequence). The CDR3 extends over 14 amino acids. The CDR3 coding sequence is TGTGCCAGCAGTCTTGAGAGGGTGAGTCAGCCCCAGCATTTT. Its protein product is CASSLERVSQPQHF.

This clonotype was picked up many times. The gene calls are TRBV20-1 and TRBJ2-5; D may be TRBD2 (6 bases). The V gene's germline CDR1 is DFQATT and CDR2 SNEGSKA (reference sequence). The CDR3 extends over 16 amino acids. The ends were cut back, 0 bases at V and 4 bases at J, with 18 bases in the middle. The CDR3 coding sequence is TGCAGTGCTAGAGATCGGAGAAGCGGGTGGGGAGAGACCCAGTACTTC. Translating gives CSARDRRSGWGETQYF.

This clonotype has just a few counts. The chain recombines TRBV10-3 with TRBJ1-5; D is possibly TRBD1 (6 bases). The germline CDR1 and CDR2 sequences are ENHRY and SYGVKD. V lost 4 bases, J lost 0 bases, and 7 bases lay in between. The CDR3 has 14 amino acids. The CDR3 loop reads CAISATGSNQPQHF. The CDR3 coding sequence is TGTGCCATCAGTGCGACAGGTAGCAATCAGCCCCAGCATTTT.

The gene calls are TRBV24-1 and TRBJ1-5; no firm D call. The CDR3 is 17 residues long. Germline V gene data show CDR1 as KGHDR and CDR2 as SFDVKD. V was clipped by 4 bases and J by 0 bases, with 15 bases between them. The DNA for the CDR3 is TGTGCCACCAGTGACCCCGTATCCAATGATAGCAATCAGCCCCAGCATTTT. Its translation: CATSDPVSNDSNQPQHF.

On this clonotype itself: Since a much larger clone is just one base distant, this may be a read error. The chain combines TRBV7-3 with TRBJ1-5; D is uncertain. Per the germline V gene, CDR1 is SGHTA and CDR2 is FQGTGA. Between the trimmed V and J ends, which lost 7 bases and 7 bases, there was a span of 14 bases. CDR3 size: 13 residues. CDR3 amino acids: CASNPTKGQPQHF. The CDR3 DNA reads TGTGCCAGCAATCCGACAAAGGGACAGCCCCAGCATTTT. Looking up the rest from reference TRBV7-3 and TRBJ1-5 gives the full variable domain: GAGVSQTPSNKVTEKGKYVELRCDPISGHTALYWYRQSLGQGPEFLIYFQGTGAADDSGLPNDRFFAVRPEGSVSTLKIQRTERGDSAVYLCASNPTKGQPQHFGDGTRLSIL.

This clonotype turned up a few times. This chain links TRBV7-9 with TRBJ1-6, with D maybe TRBD1 (6 bases). CDR1 and CDR2 (germline): SEHNR, FQNEAQ (reference sequence). Trimming took 4 bases from V and 5 from J, leaving 18 bases between them. The CDR3 sequence is 17 residues long. CDR3 sequence (DNA): TGTGCCAGCAGCTCCGGGGGCAGGGGCGCCCATAATTCACCCCTCCACTTT. Translated, it gives CASSSGGRGAHNSPLHF.

The sample holds a few counts of this clonotype. This sequence joins TRBV6-2 or TRBV6-3 and TRBJ1-5; D is unclear. Germline CDR1 MNHEY, CDR2 SVGEGT. Trimming removed 2 bases at V and 0 bases at J, with 5 bases between. CDR3 length: 14 residues. The CDR3, as DNA: TGTGCCAGCAGTTACCAAATTAGCAATCAGCCCCAGCATTTT. Its translation: CASSYQISNQPQHF.

The chain joins TRBV13 to TRBJ2-7; 9 nucleotides match TRBD1. Germline V gene data show CDR1 as PRHDT and CDR2 as FYEKMQ (reference sequence). This CDR3 has 15 amino acids. Unmatched junction bases numbered 11, after V lost 6 bases and J lost 5 bases. CDR3: CASSMAGQGKNEQYF. The CDR3 DNA sequence: TGTGCCAGCAGTATGGCCGGACAGGGGAAAAACGAGCAGTACTTC.

This clonotype has only a few counts. The J gene is TRBJ2-7, the V gene TRBV11-2, with a possible D match to TRBD2 (6 bases). CDR1 is SGHAT and CDR2 is FQNNGV in the germline V gene. The CDR3 runs to 16 residues. Trimming cost V 4 bases and J 2 bases, with 18 bases left between them. CDR3 residues: CASSSKTWDSAYEQYF. The DNA of the CDR3 is TGTGCCAGCAGCTCTAAAACTTGGGACTCCGCCTACGAGCAGTACTTC.

This rearrangement joins TRBV28 to TRBJ2-7; 9 bases align to TRBD1. The CDR3 consists of 15 residues. Germline V CDR1 and CDR2: MDHEN, SYDVKM. With V trimmed by 5 bases and J by 2 bases, 7 bases remained unmatched. The CDR3 DNA follows: TGTGCCAGCAGTCCAGGGGGACAGGGTACCTACGAGCAGTACTTC. Protein sequence: CASSPGGQGTYEQYF.

V is TRBV6-1 and J is TRBJ1-2; TRBD1 agrees at 8 bases. V was pared by 5 bases and J by 3 bases, with 5 bases of the junction left unmatched. CDR1 and CDR2 from the germline V gene are MNHNS and SASEGT. This CDR3 has 14 residues. CDR3 in amino acids: CASSITTGDYGYTF. In DNA form, the CDR3 reads TGTGCCAGCAGTATAACGACAGGGGACTATGGCTACACCTTC.

The chain couples TRBV29-1 to TRBJ1-1; a weak D match, TRBD1 (6 bases). V was pared by 7 bases and J by 1 base, with 10 bases between. Per the germline V gene, CDR1 is SQVTM and CDR2 is ANQGSEA. This CDR3 region has 12 residues. The CDR3 reads CSALDRNTEAFF. CDR3 bases: TGCAGCGCTCTGGACAGGAACACTGAAGCTTTCTTT. Using reference TRBV29-1 and TRBJ1-1 for the parts outside the CDR3, the full variable domain is SAVISQKPSRDICQRGTSLTIQCQVDSQVTMMFWYRQQPGQSLTLIATANQGSEATYESGFVIDKFPISRPNLTFSTLTVSNMSPEDSSIYLCSALDRNTEAFFGQGTRLTVV.

The V and J genes are TRBV29-1 and TRBJ2-7; TRBD1 might be the D (5 bases). The CDR3 loop spans 15 amino acids. Germline lookup yields CDR1 SQVTM and CDR2 ANQGSEA. V was pared by 3 bases and J by 3 bases, with 18 bases between. The CDR3 sequence is CSVEVPDRKHYEQYF. The CDR3 nucleotides are TGCAGCGTTGAGGTTCCAGACAGAAAGCACTACGAGCAGTACTTC.

This clonotype was detected a few times. J is TRBJ2-7 and V is TRBV7-9; D is unclear. Trimming cost V 5 bases and J 2 bases, with 13 bases left between them. This CDR3 is built from 14 residues. Germline V gene data show CDR1 as SEHNR and CDR2 as FQNEAQ (reference sequence). CDR3 coding DNA: TGTGCCAGCAGCCTTCGGGTGGGCCCCTACGAGCAGTACTTC. Translating gives CASSLRVGPYEQYF.

This chain joins TRBV14 and TRBJ1-1; unclear D gene. The CDR3 consists of 11 residues. The germline CDR1 and CDR2 sequences are SGHDN and FVKESK. The V and J ends lost 0 bases and 8 bases respectively, with 4 bases between them. The CDR3: CASSQDPEAFF. DNA for the CDR3: TGTGCCAGCAGCCAAGATCCCGAAGCTTTCTTT.

In this sample, this clonotype turned up a few times. CDR3 DNA sequence: TGTGCCAGCAGCCTGCCGGGACAGGGAGTCGTAACAGATACGCAGTATTTT. This encodes CASSLPGQGVVTDTQYF. The chain joins TRBV5-5 to TRBJ2-3; 9 positions match TRBD1. V shed 4 bases, J shed 3 bases, and the junction held 12 bases outside the gene matches. Germline CDR1 is SGHKS and CDR2 is YYEKEE (reference sequence). This CDR3 has 17 amino acids.

The rearrangement joins TRBV7-9 to TRBJ1-4, with 8 bases fitting TRBD1. The CDR3 spans 14 residues. Germline lookup yields CDR1 SEHNR and CDR2 FQNEAQ (reference sequence). Unmatched junction bases numbered 3, after V lost 4 bases and J lost 5 bases. The CDR3 DNA follows: TGTGCCAGCAGCTCGAGACAGGGGAATGAAAAACTGTTTTTT. Translated: CASSSRQGNEKLFF. The full variable domain, its missing parts supplied by reference TRBV7-9 and TRBJ1-4, is DTGVSQNPRHKITKRGQNVTFRCDPISEHNRLYWYRQTLGQGPEFLTYFQNEAQLEKSRLLSDRFSAERPKGSFSTLEIQRTEQGDSAMYLCASSSRQGNEKLFFGSGTQLSVL.

The chain links TRBV4-1 to TRBJ2-3, with 7 bases identical to TRBD2. There are 15 residues in the CDR3. V gave up 4 bases and J gave up 2 bases; unmatched junction bases: 6. CDR1 MGHRA and CDR2 YSYEKL come from the germline V gene. Written as DNA, the CDR3 is TGCGCCAGCAGCCGAAGCGGGACCCTCACAGATACGCAGTATTTT. Translated, it gives CASSRSGTLTDTQYF.

The table lists this clonotype with many counts. This chain links TRBV2 with TRBJ2-5; 9 bases agree with TRBD2. Trimming cost V 3 bases and J 5 bases; bases outside gene matches: 13. The CDR3 is 17 amino acids. The germline CDR1 and CDR2 sequences are SNHLY and FYNNEI. As DNA, the CDR3 is TGTGCCAGCAGTGAGATGTTAGCGGGAGTTAGCGGGGAGACCCAGTACTTC. This encodes CASSEMLAGVSGETQYF.

The V and J genes are TRBV19 and TRBJ2-5; D not certain. The CDR3 consists of 15 residues. V was clipped by 4 bases and J by 2 bases, with 14 bases between them. CDR1 LNHDA and CDR2 SQIVND come from the germline V gene (reference sequence). The CDR3 DNA is TGTGCCAGTAGTACCGCGAGGACCGTTCAAGAGACCCAGTACTTC. Its protein product is CASSTARTVQETQYF. The variable domain in full, with the rest retrieved from reference TRBV19 and TRBJ2-5, is DGGITQSPKYLFRKEGQNVTLSCEQNLNHDAMYWYRQDPGQGLRLIYYSQIVNDFQKGDIAEGYSVSREKKESFPLTVTSAQKNPTAFYLCASSTARTVQETQYFGPGTRLLVL.

This chain links TRBV3-1 with TRBJ2-5; TRBD2 aligns across 10 bases. The CDR3 sequence is 17 residues long. V shed 4 bases, J shed 1 base, and the junction held 9 bases outside the gene matches. The germline CDR1 and CDR2 sequences are LGHDT and YNNKEL (reference sequence). For the CDR3, the DNA is TGTGCCAGCAGCCGATCCCGACTAGCGGGCCTCCAAGAGACCCAGTACTTC. Protein: CASSRSRLAGLQETQYF.

This chain links TRBV5-1 with TRBJ2-2; D gene uncertain. The CDR3 is 14 residues long. Germline CDR1 SGHRS, CDR2 YFSETQ. Trimming stripped 5 bases from V and 7 bases from J, with 15 bases between. CDR3 in DNA: TGCGCCAGCAGGCACCAAGGAGATCTCGGGGAGCTGTTTTTT. Residues: CASRHQGDLGELFF.